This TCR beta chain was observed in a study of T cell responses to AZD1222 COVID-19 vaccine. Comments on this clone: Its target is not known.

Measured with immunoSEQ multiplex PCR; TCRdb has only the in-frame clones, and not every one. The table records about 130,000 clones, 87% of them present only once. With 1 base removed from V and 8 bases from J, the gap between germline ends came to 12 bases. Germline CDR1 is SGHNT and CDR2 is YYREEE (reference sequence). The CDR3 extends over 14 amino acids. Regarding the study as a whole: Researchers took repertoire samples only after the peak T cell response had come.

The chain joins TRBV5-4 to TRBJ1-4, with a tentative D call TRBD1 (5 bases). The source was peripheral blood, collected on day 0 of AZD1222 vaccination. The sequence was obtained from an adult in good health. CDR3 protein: CASSLQTGGEKLFF. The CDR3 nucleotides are TGTGCCAGCAGCTTGCAAACAGGCGGAGAAAAACTGTTTTTT.